This T cell receptor beta chain was recovered during a study of technical replicates of blood from a few donors. Profiled with immunoSEQ multiplex PCR; TCRdb holds only in-frame clones, not every one. The data show tens of thousands of clones, approximately 92% seen once. Germline lookup yields CDR1 MGHDK and CDR2 SYGVNS. This CDR3 region has 18 residues. V lost 1 base to trimming and J lost 4 bases; unmatched junction nucleotides: 14. Sequenced sample: T cells isolated from PBMCs. J is TRBJ2-5 and V is TRBV25-1; the match to TRBD1 covers 8 bases. This TCR derives from a human donor in good health. The CDR3 nucleotides read TGTGCCAGCAGTGAATCAAACCGGGACAGGTTACTCGGAGAGACCCAGTACTTC. Protein sequence: CASSESNRDRLLGETQYF.